This TCR beta chain was sequenced in a study of CD8+CD57+ T cells in acquired aplastic anemia. TCR beta VDJ and CDR3 profiling used genomic DNA as template. TCRdb reprocessed the reads with MiXCR, giving one entry per CDR3 protein. The sample consists of 180,000 or so distinct CDR3 sequences, about half of them appearing once. This clonotype was counted between two and nine times. Patients picked for sequencing had shown CD8+CD57+ cell expansion detected by flow cytometry. The CDR3 spans 13 residues. In germline, CDR1 is ENHRY, CDR2 SYGVKD. V lost 8 bases, J lost 4 bases, and 14 bases lay in between. The sample was sorted CD4+, CD8+, or CD8+CD57+ T cells (not recorded which) from PBMCs. The chain has TRBV10-3 and TRBJ1-2, with D possibly TRBD1 on 5 matching bases. The TCR sequence derives from a human donor with aplastic anemia. CDR3 in DNA: TGTGCCATCCCCACGACGAGGGGCTATGGCTACACCTTC. It is translated as CAIPTTRGYGYTF.